Presented here are 5 T cell receptor beta chains from one specimen sequenced in a study of OX40 agonist ivuxolimab in advanced cancers. Data came from immunoSEQ multiplex PCR; TCRdb stores just in-frame clones and leaves some out. The sample lists about 77,000 clones; around four fifths were seen once. The sample in question was CD4+ or CD8+ T cells sorted from blood, obtained in a trial of the OX40 agonist ivuxolimab. The receptor set was obtained from an adult with an advanced solid tumor such as melanoma, head and neck, liver or kidney cancer.

V is TRBV18 and J is TRBJ1-3; D call uncertain. The CDR3 has 16 residues. The germline gives CDR1 KGHSH, CDR2 LQKENI. Trimming cost V 1 base and J 0 bases, with 10 bases left between them. The CDR3 sequence: CASSPQATSSGNTIYF. The CDR3 DNA reads as TGTGCCAGCTCACCACAGGCAACCTCCTCTGGAAACACCATATATTTT.

The chain carries TRBV4-2 and TRBJ1-2; 12 bases align to TRBD1. Germline V lookup: CDR1 LGHNA, CDR2 YNFKEQ. This CDR3 has 16 amino acids. J gave up 8 bases and V 6 bases, and 13 bases lay outside the gene matches. The CDR3, as DNA: TGTGCCAGCAGATCCGGGACAGGGGGCGAACGGGGCGGCTACACCTTC. Amino acid sequence: CASRSGTGGERGGYTF.

The rearrangement uses TRBV12-5 and TRBJ2-7; 7 positions match TRBD2. Germline V gene lookup returns CDR1 LGHNT and CDR2 FRNRAP. The V and J ends lost 7 bases and 2 bases, in that order; junction bases with no gene match: 11. The CDR3 spans 15 residues. This chain's CDR3 is CASAQRGLAAYEQYF. CDR3 DNA sequence: TGTGCTAGTGCTCAGAGGGGTCTAGCGGCCTACGAGCAGTACTTC.

This sequence joins TRBV7-9 and TRBJ1-6, with no clear D. This CDR3 spans 16 amino acids. V dropped 1 base and J dropped 5 bases, with 12 bases sitting between them. The germline V gene encodes CDR1 SEHNR and CDR2 FQNEAQ (reference sequence). CDR3 in DNA: TGTGCCAGCAGCTTAGGGGAGGGTGTTAATAATTCACCCCTCCACTTT. This sequence encodes CASSLGEGVNNSPLHF.

This clone was found once. V and J are TRBV7-9 and TRBJ2-1; 11 positions agree with TRBD2. V was clipped by 5 bases and J by 14 bases; unmatched bases: 11. The CDR3 has 14 residues. Per germline, CDR1 SEHNR and CDR2 FQNEAQ (reference sequence). The chain's CDR3 is CASSLGLAEAKEFF. In nucleotides, the CDR3 is TGTGCCAGCAGCCTGGGACTAGCGGAGGCAAAAGAGTTCTTC.